The 6 T cell receptor beta chains in this list originate from one sample, sequenced in a study of T cells after yellow fever vaccination. In TCRdb, the 5' RACE reads were re-called with MiXCR into one record per CDR3 protein. This sample has some 560,000 distinct CDR3 sequences, with roughly a sixth found just once. Sequencing used PBMCs, obtained about 5 days after the first yellow fever vaccination. These receptor sequences come from a man aged 18 to 29 who received the YFV17D yellow fever vaccine.

The V gene is TRBV12-3 or TRBV12-4, the J gene TRBJ1-1; D unresolved. Trimming took 6 bases from V and 1 from J, leaving 9 bases between them. The length of the CDR3 is 13 residues. CDR3 loop: CASSKDENTEAFF. The CDR3 DNA reads TGTGCCAGCAGCAAGGATGAGAACACTGAAGCTTTCTTT.

The CDR3 region is CASSPTGPYTGGNPYEQYV. In DNA form, the CDR3 reads TGTGCCAGCAGCCCCACCGGCCCCTATACCGGGGGGAATCCCTACGAGCAGTACGTC. This rearrangement joins TRBV11-1 to TRBJ2-7, with 7 nucleotides matching TRBD2. The CDR3 contains 19 residues. Germline CDR1 reads SGHAT; CDR2 reads FQDESV (reference sequence). With V trimmed by 5 bases and J by 2 bases, 21 bases remained unmatched.

Only a few counts were recorded for this clonotype. In nucleotides, the CDR3 is TGTGCCAGCAGCTTATGGGCCACCTACGAGCAGTACGTC. The encoded protein is CASSLWATYEQYV. V gene TRBV7-2 combines with J gene TRBJ2-7; no firm D call. CDR3 length: 13 residues. CDR1 and CDR2 from the germline V gene are SGHTA and FQGNSA. The V end lost 2 bases, the J end lost 2 bases, and 7 bases lay between the germline ends.

This clonotype was detected a few times. The chain has TRBV9 and TRBJ2-3; no clear D. V was shortened by 1 base and J by 0 bases, with 9 bases between the two germline ends. Germline V gene lookup returns CDR1 SGDLS and CDR2 YYNGEE. The CDR3 extends over 15 amino acids. As DNA, the CDR3 is TGTGCCAGCAGCGTAACCTCGTCTAGCACAGATACGCAGTATTTT. Its protein product is CASSVTSSSTDTQYF.

This chain connects TRBV27 to TRBJ2-7, with 11 bases fitting TRBD2. The CDR3 covers 15 residues. Germline loops: CDR1 MNHEY, CDR2 SMNVEV (reference sequence). The ends lost 2 bases at V and 2 bases at J; junction bases unmatched: 2. Written as DNA, the CDR3 is TGTGCCAGCAGTTTAAGGACTAGCGGGCCCTACGAGCAGTACTTC. Its translation is CASSLRTSGPYEQYF.

The chain carries TRBV6-2 or TRBV6-3 and TRBJ1-1, with D uncertain. V dropped 0 bases and J dropped 6 bases, with 14 bases sitting between them. Germline V gene data show CDR1 as MNHEY and CDR2 as SVGEGT. There are 15 residues in the CDR3. CDR3 sequence (DNA): TGTGCCAGCAGTTACTCCCCGGGGATTGGGGCTGAAGCTTTCTTT. This sequence encodes CASSYSPGIGAEAFF.